The rows below give T cell receptor beta chains drawn from one sample of a study of PD-1 blockade in classical Hodgkin lymphoma. Assay: immunoSEQ multiplex PCR; the TCRdb copy retains only in-frame clones and omits some. The repertoire holds 41,000 or so clones, with around two thirds as singletons. The sequencing here drew on peripheral blood mononuclear cells (PBMCs), taken before the fourth cycle of nivolumab. Receptors were obtained from a human donor with classical Hodgkin lymphoma. CDR3s include the opening cysteine and the closing phenylalanine or tryptophan. Each record gives: clone size, J gene, V gene, D gene, CDR3 DNA, CDR3 protein. D genes are given only for firm matches. The size field is filled for only some rows; it gives once, few, many or a size class.

NA TRBJ1-2 TRBV6-6 TRBD1 TGTGCCACCCTCGGACAGGGGAGCGGCTACACCTTC CATLGQGSGYTF
NA TRBJ2-7 TRBV10-1 TRBD2 TGCGCCAGCAGTGCAACGGGACTAGCGGATTCCTACGAGCAGTACTTC CASSATGLADSYEQYF
NA TRBJ2-7 TRBV7-2 TRBD2 TGTGCCAGCAGCCTTAGCGGGGGGGCGGGCTACGAGCAGTACTTC CASSLSGGAGYEQYF
once TRBJ1-2 TRBV2 NA TGTGCCAGCATTAGAACTAACTATGGCTACACCTTC CASIRTNYGYTF
NA TRBJ1-1 TRBV19 TRBD1 TGTGCCAGTAGTAGAGACACAGGGGAAAGCACTGAAGCTTTCTTT CASSRDTGESTEAFF
few TRBJ1-2 TRBV30 NA TGTGCCCACTTCGGGTTTTATGGCTACACCTTC CAHFGFYGYTF
once TRBJ2-5 TRBV6-1 NA TGTGCCAGCAGTGAAGCCGTGGCAGGGGGGATTGGGACCCAGTACTTC CASSEAVAGGIGTQYF
NA TRBJ1-6 TRBV2 TRBD1 TGTGCCAGTATATCCGGGACAGGTCCTAATTCACCCCTCCACTTT CASISGTGPNSPLHF
NA TRBJ2-2 TRBV2 NA TGTGCCAGCAGCGGACTGGCGAACACCGGGGAGCTGTTTTTT CASSGLANTGELFF
NA TRBJ2-3 TRBV9 NA TGTGCCAGCAGCCCTACAGGCGGGGACTTCACAGATACGCAGTATTTT CASSPTGGDFTDTQYF
NA TRBJ2-7 TRBV7-8 TRBD1 TGTGCCAGCAGCTTACCTCCGGGACAGTCCTACGAGCAGTACTTC CASSLPPGQSYEQYF
NA TRBJ2-1 TRBV19 TRBD1 TGTGCCAGCTCTAGACAGGGGGGACCCTACAATGAGCAGTTCTTC CASSRQGGPYNEQFF
many TRBJ1-4 TRBV4-1 NA TGCGCCAGCAGCCGCCTGGGCGGCGAAAAACTGTTTTTT CASSRLGGEKLFF
NA TRBJ1-1 TRBV19 NA TGTGCCAGTAAGTTTGGAGGTGGATATACTGAAGCTTTCTTT CASKFGGGYTEAFF
NA TRBJ1-2 TRBV7-3 NA TGTGCCAGCAGCGTTACAGGAGAGGGGTATGATGGCTACACCTTC CASSVTGEGYDGYTF
few TRBJ2-3 TRBV2 NA TGTGCCAGCAGTTTGCGGGGACGTTACACAGATACGCAGTATTTT CASSLRGRYTDTQYF
NA TRBJ1-2 TRBV29-1 NA TGCAGCGTGGCGAGGACAGCCTCTAACTATGGCTACACCTTC CSVARTASNYGYTF
NA TRBJ1-5 TRBV2 NA TGTGCCAGCAGCCAAGGGCGGGGCAATCAGCCCCAGCATTTT CASSQGRGNQPQHF
few TRBJ2-1 TRBV11-2 NA TGTGCCAGCAGCTCTGGACAGAATGGGGATGATGAGCAGTTCTTC CASSSGQNGDDEQFF
few TRBJ2-6 TRBV5-6 TRBD1 TGTGCCAGCAGCTTGCAGGGGGTCGGGGCCAACGTCCTGACTTTC CASSLQGVGANVLTF
few TRBJ2-2 TRBV4-1 NA TGCGCCAGCAGCCAAGGGACATCGGAGAACACCGGGGAGCTGTTTTTT CASSQGTSENTGELFF
NA TRBJ2-7 TRBV6-5 NA TGTGCCAGCAGTTACTCCCAAGTCGAATACTTC CASSYSQVEYF
NA TRBJ1-3 TRBV30 NA TGTGCCTGGAGTAACCAGGGATCTGGAAACACCATATATTTT CAWSNQGSGNTIYF
NA TRBJ1-1 TRBV30 NA TGTGCCTCAGATGGACTGGGCACTGAAGCTTTCTTT CASDGLGTEAFF
NA TRBJ1-6 TRBV10-2 NA TGCGCCAGCAGTGAGGGCCTGCTTAATTCACCCCTCCACTTT CASSEGLLNSPLHF
NA TRBJ2-1 TRBV7-8 NA TGTGCCAGCAGCTTAGGCAGGGTAGATGAGCAGTTCTTC CASSLGRVDEQFF
NA TRBJ2-2 TRBV18 NA TGTGCCAGCTCACCACTCGGGGCAGGGGACACCGGGGAGCTGTTTTTT CASSPLGAGDTGELFF
NA TRBJ2-2 TRBV4-2 NA TGTGCCAGCAGCCTTGGCATATCGGGACAGAACACCGGGGAGCTGTTTTTT CASSLGISGQNTGELFF
NA TRBJ1-3 TRBV7-9 TRBD1 TGTGCCAGCAGCCCACCCACAGACAGGGGCGAAGGAAACACCATATATTTT CASSPPTDRGEGNTIYF
NA TRBJ1-2 TRBV15 NA TGTGCCACCAGCAGAGATGAGCCCAATAACAACTATGGCTACACCTTC CATSRDEPNNNYGYTF
NA TRBJ2-3 TRBV7-9 TRBD2 TGTGCCAGCAGCTTAGCGTCCGGGACTAGACGTACGCAGTATTTT CASSLASGTRRTQYF
many TRBJ2-1 TRBV7-9 NA TGTGCCAGCAGCCGAGGTGGGGGCGAGCAGTTCTTC CASSRGGGEQFF
once TRBJ2-7 TRBV6-5 TRBD2 TGTGCCAGCAGTCCGAGGGTAGCGGGGGCTGACGAGCAGTACTTC CASSPRVAGADEQYF
few TRBJ1-5 TRBV6-5 NA TGTGCCAGCAGTTACTCCGGGGATAGCAATCAGCCCCAGCATTTT CASSYSGDSNQPQHF
NA TRBJ2-7 TRBV5-8 NA TGTGCCAGCAGTCGCAGGGGCTGGTACGAGCAGTACTTC CASSRRGWYEQYF
NA TRBJ1-1 TRBV9 NA TGTGCCAGCAGCGGGCCCTTGAGGTTCAGGACCACTGAAGCTTTCTTT CASSGPLRFRTTEAFF
NA TRBJ2-5 TRBV6-1 TRBD2 TGTGCCAGCAAGGTCCCGGGGGGGTTTCGGGAGACCCAGTACTTC CASKVPGGFRETQYF
NA TRBJ2-3 TRBV5-6 NA TGTGCCAGCAGCTTGGACGATATAGATACGCAGTATTTT CASSLDDIDTQYF
NA TRBJ2-7 TRBV2 NA TGTGCCAGCAGTGAATTTCGACAAACCTACGAGCAGTACTTC CASSEFRQTYEQYF
few TRBJ1-6 TRBV4-3 TRBD1 TGCGCCAGCAGCCAGGACCTAGCCGGGACAGGGGGTTATTCACCCCTCCACTTT CASSQDLAGTGGYSPLHF